A single sample gave rise to the 11 T cell receptor beta chains below, sequenced in a study of cytomegalovirus exposure and HLA in healthy donors. Primers for the PCR totalled 60 Vbeta and 13 Jbeta. The data were produced by immunoSEQ multiplex PCR, yet TCRdb's version contains in-frame clones alone and is incomplete. The sample records around 190,000 clones, around 82% being singletons. The sample taken for sequencing was PBMCs. These receptors all come from a woman aged 25-40 years in good health and CMV-seropositive.

The chain carries TRBV10-3 and TRBJ2-5, with D hard to call. The germline CDR1 and CDR2 sequences are ENHRY and SYGVKD. Trimming pared 0 bases from V and 3 bases from J, leaving 8 bases between. The CDR3 totals 14 residues. The CDR3 is CAISESGRKETQYF. The DNA for the CDR3 is TGTGCCATCAGTGAGTCGGGCAGGAAAGAGACCCAGTACTTC.

This clone has just one count. J is TRBJ2-7 and V is TRBV6-1; D possibly corresponds to TRBD1 (6 bases). Trimming took off 3 bases at V and 1 base at J, with 13 bases between the two ends. The germline V gene encodes CDR1 MNHNS and CDR2 SASEGT. The CDR3 is 15 residues long. The CDR3 reads CASSETGRFSYEQYF. CDR3 in DNA: TGTGCCAGCAGTGAGACAGGTCGATTTTCCTACGAGCAGTACTTC.

As DNA, the CDR3 is TGTGCCGGGGGGGGACCCGATTTGCGAGGTTTTGTCACCGGGGAGCTGTTTTTT. It specifies CAGGGPDLRGFVTGELFF. The genes are TRBV7-8 and TRBJ2-2, with TRBD2 matching 7 bases. V lost 11 bases and J lost 4; bases outside the gene matches: 22. CDR3 size: 18 residues. In germline, CDR1 is SGHVS, CDR2 FQNEAQ. The full variable domain, its missing parts supplied by reference TRBV7-8 and TRBJ2-2, is GAGVSQSPRYKVAKRGQDVALRCDPISGHVSLFWYQQALGQGPEFLTYFQNEAQLDKSGLPSDRFFAERPEGSVSTLKIQRTQQEDSAVYLCAGGGPDLRGFVTGELFFGEGSRLTVL.

This clone came up many times. This chain uses TRBV5-1 with TRBJ1-1, with 7 bases lining up with TRBD1. Germline V gives CDR1 SGHRS, CDR2 YFSETQ. The trim removed 2 bases at V and 2 bases at J, leaving 6 bases unmatched. This CDR3 contains 15 residues. For the CDR3, the DNA is TGCGCCAGCAGCTTTGGGACAGCCTTTAACACTGAAGCTTTCTTT. Translation gives CASSFGTAFNTEAFF.

V gene TRBV29-1 combines with J gene TRBJ2-1; a weak D match, TRBD2 (7 bases). V lost 7 bases, J lost 7 bases, and 17 bases lay in between. The CDR3 has 13 residues. CDR1 is SQVTM and CDR2 is ANQGSEA in the germline V gene. The CDR3 here is CSGRLGGVNEQFF. CDR3 nucleotides: TGCAGCGGGCGGTTAGGGGGGGTGAATGAGCAGTTCTTC.

This rearrangement joins TRBV28 to TRBJ2-7, with 13 bases lining up with TRBD2. Germline values: CDR1 MDHEN, CDR2 SYDVKM. The CDR3 has 16 residues. V was pared by 5 bases and J by 6 bases, with 10 bases of the junction left unmatched. The chain's CDR3 is CASSGLAGVALPEQYF. Here the CDR3 DNA reads TGTGCCAGCAGTGGACTAGCGGGAGTGGCCCTCCCCGAGCAGTACTTC.

For this clone: This same CDR3 is encoded by further DNA sequences in the sample. The chain employs TRBV6-6 and TRBJ2-5; TRBD1 agrees at 8 bases. Germline CDR1 is MNHNY and CDR2 is SVGAGI (reference sequence). Germline trimming cut 5 bases from V and 1 base from J; bases unmatched to any gene: 3. CDR3 length: 14 residues. The CDR3 sequence is CASSPGGPQETQYF. The CDR3 nucleotides are TGTGCCAGCAGTCCAGGGGGCCCCCAAGAGACCCAGTACTTC.

A few counts support this clone. This chain links TRBV6-8 with TRBJ2-7, with 8 bases identical to TRBD2. Looked up from germline, CDR1 is MNHGY and CDR2 is SAAAGT. The CDR3 spans 19 residues. V was pared by 0 bases and J by 0 bases, with 13 bases of the junction left unmatched. CDR3 nucleotides: TGTGCCAGCAGTTACTCGAAACCTTCTAGCGGGTGGAGCTCCTACGAGCAGTACTTC. Translated, it gives CASSYSKPSSGWSSYEQYF.

The chain is built from TRBV4-2 and TRBJ2-7, with TRBD1 matching over 8 bases. Germline V lookup: CDR1 LGHNA, CDR2 YNFKEQ. The V segment lost 0 bases and the J segment 5 bases; nucleotides outside the gene matches: 9. The CDR3 runs to 16 residues. The CDR3 DNA follows: TGTGCCAGCAGCCAAGATCTAGGACAGGGTACACACGAGCAGTACTTC. Encoded protein: CASSQDLGQGTHEQYF.

CDR3 sequence (DNA): TGTGCATTGGAGGGCCTCTACGAGCAGTACTTC. Translation gives CALEGLYEQYF. V is TRBV27 and J is TRBJ2-5, with D perhaps TRBD2 (6 bases). The tail of the sequence fits TRBJ2-7 better, so the J call may be wrong. Germline values: CDR1 MNHEY, CDR2 SMNVEV (reference sequence). CDR3 length: 11 residues.

With regard to this clone: The conserved phenylalanine or tryptophan is not found at the CDR3 terminus, so this likely reflects a read error. The DNA for the CDR3 is TGCAGCGTTGTGGAGGCAGGGGGTTTGTCCACTGAAGCTTTCCTT. Its protein product is CSVVEAGGLSTEAFL. This chain joins TRBV29-1 and TRBJ1-1, with 7 nucleotides matching TRBD1. The germline gives CDR1 SQVTM, CDR2 ANQGSEA. The J segment lost 4 bases and the V segment lost 4 bases, leaving 12 bases of the junction unmatched. The CDR3 runs 15 residues.